This T cell receptor beta chain stems from a study of vaccination effects on CD4 cells after COVID-19. Germline-derived CDR1 and CDR2 are ENHRY and SYGVKD. Trimming removed 11 bases from V and 0 bases from J, with 17 bases in between. The CDR3 runs to 15 residues. Clones were sequenced by immunoSEQ multiplex PCR, and TCRdb holds only the in-frame ones, with some missing. The sample lists over 65,000 clones, roughly three quarters occurring once. This clone was picked up a small number of times. Antigen: not known. Study-level points and caveats: Common cold coronavirus cross-reactivity was shown by only 1 of 255 vaccine-induced clones in healthy vaccinees.

Scientists isolated CD4+ T cells after an approximately 10-day culture period ended. Previously uninfected by SARS-CoV-2, the vaccine recipients also showed negative nucleocapsid antibodies. The input for sequencing was CD4+ T cells from PBMCs cultured without peptide, taken before COVID-19 vaccination. The TCR comes from a human donor who received a COVID-19 vaccine. The chain links TRBV10-3 to TRBJ1-3; D perhaps matches TRBD1 (6 bases). CDR3 DNA sequence: TGTGCCGCGGCTCGACAGGCACACTCTGGAAACACCATATATTTT. This sequence encodes CAAARQAHSGNTIYF.